This T cell receptor beta chain was sequenced during a study of OX40 agonist ivuxolimab in advanced cancers. The overall study: An agonistic human IgG2 monoclonal antibody against OX40 (CD134) was given.

Method: immunoSEQ multiplex PCR; TCRdb's copy keeps in-frame clones and lacks some. The sample consists of approximately 39,000 clones, more than 60% of them appearing once. This clone was recorded only once. This CDR3 spans 15 amino acids. Looked up from germline, CDR1 is SNHLY and CDR2 is FYNNEI. The junction had 4 bases not matched to a gene; V was cut back by 4 bases and J by 2 bases. V usage is TRBV2 and J usage is TRBJ1-5, with 8 bases lining up with TRBD1. The clonotype comes from an adult with an advanced solid tumor such as melanoma, head and neck, liver or kidney cancer. The sequenced sample was CD4+ or CD8+ T cells sorted from blood, obtained in a trial of the OX40 agonist ivuxolimab. CDR3 region: CASSGQGRGNQPQHF. The CDR3 DNA is TGTGCCAGCAGTGGACAGGGGAGAGGCAATCAGCCCCAGCATTTT.